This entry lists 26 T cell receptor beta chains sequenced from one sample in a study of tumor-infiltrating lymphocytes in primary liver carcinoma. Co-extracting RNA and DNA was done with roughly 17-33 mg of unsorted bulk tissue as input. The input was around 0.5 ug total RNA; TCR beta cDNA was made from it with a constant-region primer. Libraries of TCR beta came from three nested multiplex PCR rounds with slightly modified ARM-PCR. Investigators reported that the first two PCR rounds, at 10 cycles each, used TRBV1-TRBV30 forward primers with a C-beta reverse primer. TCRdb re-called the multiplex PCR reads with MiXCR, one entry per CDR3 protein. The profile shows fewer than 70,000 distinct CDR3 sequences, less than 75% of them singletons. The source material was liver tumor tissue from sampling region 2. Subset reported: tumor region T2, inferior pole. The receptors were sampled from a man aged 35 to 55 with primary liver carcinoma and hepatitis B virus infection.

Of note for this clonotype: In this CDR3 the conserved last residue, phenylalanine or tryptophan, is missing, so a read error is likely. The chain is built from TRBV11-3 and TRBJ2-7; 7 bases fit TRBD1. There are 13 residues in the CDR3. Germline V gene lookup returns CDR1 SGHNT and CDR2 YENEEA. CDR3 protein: CASSVGQSYKQYL. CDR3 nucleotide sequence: TGTGCCAGCAGCGTGGGACAGTCCTACAAGCAGTACCTC.

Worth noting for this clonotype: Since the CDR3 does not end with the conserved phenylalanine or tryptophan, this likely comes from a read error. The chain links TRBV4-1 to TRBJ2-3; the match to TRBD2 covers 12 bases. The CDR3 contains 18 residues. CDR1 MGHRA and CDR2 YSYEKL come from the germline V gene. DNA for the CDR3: TGCGCCAGCAGCCACGTGACTAGCGGGAGTGTATACACAGATACACAGTATTTA. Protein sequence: CASSHVTSGSVYTDTQYL.

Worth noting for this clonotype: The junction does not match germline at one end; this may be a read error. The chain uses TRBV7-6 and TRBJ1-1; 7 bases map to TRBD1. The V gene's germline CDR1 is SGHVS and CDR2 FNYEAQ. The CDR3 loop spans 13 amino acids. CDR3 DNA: TGTGCCAGCAACCAGACAGGGAACACTGAAGCTTTATTT. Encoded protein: CASNQTGNTEALF.

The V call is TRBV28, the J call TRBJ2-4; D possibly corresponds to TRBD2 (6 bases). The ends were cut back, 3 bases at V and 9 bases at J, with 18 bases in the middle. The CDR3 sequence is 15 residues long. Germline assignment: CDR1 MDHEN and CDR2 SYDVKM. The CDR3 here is CASSFLRERTSIQYF. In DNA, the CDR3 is TGTGCCAGCAGTTTTTTACGGGAGAGGACGAGCATTCAGTACTTC.

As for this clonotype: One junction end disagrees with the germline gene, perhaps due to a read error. The CDR3 bases are TGTGCTAGCAGTCCGGGACTAAAGGGACAGTTCTTC. Translation: CASSPGLKGQFF. The chain has TRBV12-3 or TRBV12-4 and TRBJ2-1; TRBD2 matches 7 bases. This CDR3 spans 12 amino acids.

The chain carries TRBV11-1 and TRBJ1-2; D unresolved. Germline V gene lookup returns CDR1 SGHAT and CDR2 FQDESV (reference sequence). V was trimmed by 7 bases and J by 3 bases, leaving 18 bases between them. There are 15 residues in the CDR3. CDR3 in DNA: TGTGCCAGCAACTTTCGAACAAGGGCGGACTATGGCTACACCTTC. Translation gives CASNFRTRADYGYTF.

The CDR3 spells CISSMGTGGSYEQYF. CDR3 nucleotides: TGTATCAGCAGTATGGGGACTGGGGGGTCCTACGAGCAGTACTTC. The chain uses TRBV12-3 or TRBV12-4 and TRBJ2-7, with D possibly matching TRBD2 (6 bases). The CDR3 has 15 residues.

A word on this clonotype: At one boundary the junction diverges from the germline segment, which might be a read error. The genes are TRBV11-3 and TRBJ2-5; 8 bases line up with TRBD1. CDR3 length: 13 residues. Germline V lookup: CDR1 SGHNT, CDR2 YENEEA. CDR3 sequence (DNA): TGTGTCACCAGCACTACAGGGGGAGAGAGCCAGTACTTC. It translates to CVTSTTGGESQYF.

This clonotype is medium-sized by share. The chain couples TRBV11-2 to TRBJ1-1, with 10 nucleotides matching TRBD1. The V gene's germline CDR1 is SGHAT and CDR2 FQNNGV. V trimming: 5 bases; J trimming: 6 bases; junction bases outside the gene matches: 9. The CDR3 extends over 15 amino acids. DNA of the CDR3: TGTGCCAGCAGCGCCAGGACAGGGGGTCCGGCTGAAGCTTTCTTT. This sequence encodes CASSARTGGPAEAFF.

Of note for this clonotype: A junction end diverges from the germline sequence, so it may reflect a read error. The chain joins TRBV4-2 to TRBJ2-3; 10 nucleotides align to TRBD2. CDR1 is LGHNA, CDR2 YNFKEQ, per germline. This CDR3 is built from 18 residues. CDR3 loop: CASSQDALLAGATDTQYF. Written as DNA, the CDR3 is TGTGCCAGCAGCCAAGATGCGCTTCTAGCGGGAGCGACAGATACCCAGTATTTT.

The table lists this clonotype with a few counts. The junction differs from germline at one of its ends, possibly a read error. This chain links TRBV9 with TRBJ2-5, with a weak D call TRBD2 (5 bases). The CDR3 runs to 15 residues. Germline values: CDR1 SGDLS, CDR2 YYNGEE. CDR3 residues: CASSVGVLNGETLYF. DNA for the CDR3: TGTGCCAGCAGCGTAGGGGTCCTAAATGGGGAGACCCTGTACTTC.

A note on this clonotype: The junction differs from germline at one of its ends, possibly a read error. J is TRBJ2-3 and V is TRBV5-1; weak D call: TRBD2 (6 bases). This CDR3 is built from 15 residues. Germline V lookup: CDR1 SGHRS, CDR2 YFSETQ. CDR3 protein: CVSSLYRGGTHTQYF. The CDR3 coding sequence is TGCGTCAGCAGCTTGTATCGGGGAGGCACACATACGCAGTATTTT.

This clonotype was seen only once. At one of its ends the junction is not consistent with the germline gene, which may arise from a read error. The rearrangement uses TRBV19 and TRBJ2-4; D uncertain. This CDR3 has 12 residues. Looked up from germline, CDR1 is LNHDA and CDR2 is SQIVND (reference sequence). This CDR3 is CASGLAKNILHF. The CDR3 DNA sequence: TGTGCCAGCGGATTAGCCAAAAACATTCTGCACTTC.

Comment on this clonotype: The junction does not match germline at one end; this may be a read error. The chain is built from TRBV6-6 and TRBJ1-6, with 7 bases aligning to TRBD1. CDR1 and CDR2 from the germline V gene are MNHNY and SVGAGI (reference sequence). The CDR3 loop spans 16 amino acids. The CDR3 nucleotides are TGTGCCAGTAGTTACTCCTACAGGGGACTCGGTTCACCCCTCCACTTT. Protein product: CASSYSYRGLGSPLHF.

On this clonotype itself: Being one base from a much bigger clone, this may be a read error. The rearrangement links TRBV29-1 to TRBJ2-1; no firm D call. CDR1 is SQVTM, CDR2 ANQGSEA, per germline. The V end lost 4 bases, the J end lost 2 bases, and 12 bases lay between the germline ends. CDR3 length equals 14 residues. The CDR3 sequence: CSVALGEPYNEQFF. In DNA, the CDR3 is TGCAGCGTTGCCCTCGGTGAACCCTACAATGAGCAGTTCTTC.

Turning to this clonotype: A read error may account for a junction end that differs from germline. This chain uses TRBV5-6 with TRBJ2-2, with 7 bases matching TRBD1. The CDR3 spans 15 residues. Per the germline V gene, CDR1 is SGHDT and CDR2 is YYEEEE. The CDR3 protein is CASSWGQTNTGEPFF. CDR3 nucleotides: TGTGCCAGCAGCTGGGGACAGACGAACACCGGGGAGCCGTTTTTT.

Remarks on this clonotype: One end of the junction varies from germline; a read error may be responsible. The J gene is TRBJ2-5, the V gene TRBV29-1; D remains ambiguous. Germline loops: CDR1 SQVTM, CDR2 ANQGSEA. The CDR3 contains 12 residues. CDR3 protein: CSLDLPMETQYF. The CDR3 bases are TGCAGCTTGGACCTTCCGATGGAGACACAGTACTTC.

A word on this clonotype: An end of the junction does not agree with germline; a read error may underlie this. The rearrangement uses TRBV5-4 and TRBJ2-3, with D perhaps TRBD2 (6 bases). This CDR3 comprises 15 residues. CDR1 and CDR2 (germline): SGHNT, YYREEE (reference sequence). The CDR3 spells CASNSSGGSTDTQYF. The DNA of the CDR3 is TGCGCCAGCAACTCGAGCGGAGGGAGCACAGATACGCAGTATTTT.

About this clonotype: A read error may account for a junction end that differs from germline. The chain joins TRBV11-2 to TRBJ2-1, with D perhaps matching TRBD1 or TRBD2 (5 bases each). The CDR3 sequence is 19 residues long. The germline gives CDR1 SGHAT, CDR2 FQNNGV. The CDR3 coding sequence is TGTGCCAGCAGCTTAGATGGGCGACTCATCGGGACCCTTTACAATGAGCAGTTCTTT. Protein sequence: CASSLDGRLIGTLYNEQFF.

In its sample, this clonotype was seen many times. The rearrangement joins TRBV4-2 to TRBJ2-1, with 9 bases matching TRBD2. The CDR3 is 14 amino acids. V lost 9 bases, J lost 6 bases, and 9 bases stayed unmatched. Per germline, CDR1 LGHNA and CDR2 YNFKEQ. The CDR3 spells CASTTSSGINEQFF. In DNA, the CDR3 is TGTGCCAGTACCACGTCTAGCGGGATCAATGAGCAGTTCTTC.

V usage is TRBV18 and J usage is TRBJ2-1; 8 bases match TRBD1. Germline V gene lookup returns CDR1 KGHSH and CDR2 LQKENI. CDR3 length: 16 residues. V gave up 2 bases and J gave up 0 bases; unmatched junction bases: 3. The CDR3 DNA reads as TGTGCCAGCTCACCAAGGACAGGGATCTCCTACAATGAGCAGTTCTTC. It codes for CASSPRTGISYNEQFF.

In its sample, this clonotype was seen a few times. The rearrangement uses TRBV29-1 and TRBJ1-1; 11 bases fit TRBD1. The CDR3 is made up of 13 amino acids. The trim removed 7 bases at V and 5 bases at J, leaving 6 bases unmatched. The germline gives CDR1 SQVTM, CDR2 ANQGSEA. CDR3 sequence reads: CSADRGRGTEAFF. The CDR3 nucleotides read TGCAGCGCGGACAGGGGGCGAGGAACTGAAGCTTTCTTT.

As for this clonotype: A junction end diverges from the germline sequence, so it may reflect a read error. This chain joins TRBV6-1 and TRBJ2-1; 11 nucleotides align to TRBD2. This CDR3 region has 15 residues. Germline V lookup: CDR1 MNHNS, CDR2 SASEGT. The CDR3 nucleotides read TGTGGCAGCAGTACCGGGACTAGCGGCCAATGGGAGCAGTTCTTC. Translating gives CGSSTGTSGQWEQFF.

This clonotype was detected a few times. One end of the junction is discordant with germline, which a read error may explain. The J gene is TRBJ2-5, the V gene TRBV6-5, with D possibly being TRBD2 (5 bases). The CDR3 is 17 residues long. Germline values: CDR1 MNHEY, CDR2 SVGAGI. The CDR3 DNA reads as TGTGCCAGCAGTTACTCGAGTAGTGGCGGGTCCCAAGAGACCCAGTGCTTC. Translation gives CASSYSSSGGSQETQCF.

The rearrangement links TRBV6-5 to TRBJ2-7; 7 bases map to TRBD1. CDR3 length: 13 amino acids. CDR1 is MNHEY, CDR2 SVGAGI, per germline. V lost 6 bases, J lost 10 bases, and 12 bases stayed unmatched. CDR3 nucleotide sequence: TGTGCCAGCAGCCACCACAGGGGTGGCGAACAGTACTTC. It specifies CASSHHRGGEQYF.

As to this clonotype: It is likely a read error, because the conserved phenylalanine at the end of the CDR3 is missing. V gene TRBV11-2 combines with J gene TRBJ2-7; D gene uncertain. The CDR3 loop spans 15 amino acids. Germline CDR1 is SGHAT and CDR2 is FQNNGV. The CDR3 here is CASSLVTVWLYEQYL. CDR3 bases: TGTGCCAGTAGCTTAGTAACCGTGTGGCTCTACGAGCAGTACCTC.